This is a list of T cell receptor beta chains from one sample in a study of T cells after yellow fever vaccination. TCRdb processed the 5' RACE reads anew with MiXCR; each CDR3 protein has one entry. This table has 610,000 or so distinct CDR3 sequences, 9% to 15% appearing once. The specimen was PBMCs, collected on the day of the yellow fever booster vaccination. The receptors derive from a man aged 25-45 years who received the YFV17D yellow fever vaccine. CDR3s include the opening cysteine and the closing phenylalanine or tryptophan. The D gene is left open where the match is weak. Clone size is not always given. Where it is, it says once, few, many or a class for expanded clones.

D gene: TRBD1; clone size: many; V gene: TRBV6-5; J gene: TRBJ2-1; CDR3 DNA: TGTGCCAGCAGTTCTTTACCTGGGACAGGGGGTAGGGATGAGCAGTTCTTC; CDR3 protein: CASSSLPGTGGRDEQFF
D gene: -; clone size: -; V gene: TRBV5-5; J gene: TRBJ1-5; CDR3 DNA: TGTGCCAGCAGGAGGGGTATTGACAATCAGCCCCAGCATTTT; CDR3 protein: CASRRGIDNQPQHF
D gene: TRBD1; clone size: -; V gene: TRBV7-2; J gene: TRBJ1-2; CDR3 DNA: TGTGCCAGCAGCACCGGACAGGGGACGCATGGCTACACCTTC; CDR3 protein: CASSTGQGTHGYTF
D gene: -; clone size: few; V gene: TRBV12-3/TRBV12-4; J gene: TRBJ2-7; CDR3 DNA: TGTGCCAGCAGTTTTAGGAGGGAGCCTTCCTACGAGCAGTACTTC; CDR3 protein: CASSFRREPSYEQYF
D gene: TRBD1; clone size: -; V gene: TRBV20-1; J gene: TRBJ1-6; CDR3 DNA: TGCAGTGCTAGAGGTCAGGGGGGAGGCTCACCCCTCCACTTT; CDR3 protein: CSARGQGGGSPLHF
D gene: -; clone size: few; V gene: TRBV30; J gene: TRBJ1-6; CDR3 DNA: TGTGCCTGGAGTGTACAAAGGCGGACACCCCTCCACTTT; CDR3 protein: CAWSVQRRTPLHF
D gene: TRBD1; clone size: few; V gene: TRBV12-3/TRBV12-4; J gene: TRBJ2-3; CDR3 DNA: TGTGCCAGCAGATCGACAGGGGGCCGGGCAGATACGCAGTATTTT; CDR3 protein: CASRSTGGRADTQYF
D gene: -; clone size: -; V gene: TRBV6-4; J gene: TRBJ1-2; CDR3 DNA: TGTGCCAGCAGCCCGGGACGGTTTAACTATGGCTACACCTTC; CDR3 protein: CASSPGRFNYGYTF
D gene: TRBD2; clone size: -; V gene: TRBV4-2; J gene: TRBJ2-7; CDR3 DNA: TGTGCCAGCAGCCAACCCGGGACTAGCGGGAGGGCCGGCGACGAGCAGTACTTC; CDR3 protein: CASSQPGTSGRAGDEQYF
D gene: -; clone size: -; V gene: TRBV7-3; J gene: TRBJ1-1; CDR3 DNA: TGTGCCAGCAGCTTTGGTGACTTGGGGGACACTGAAGCTTTCTTT; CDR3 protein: CASSFGDLGDTEAFF
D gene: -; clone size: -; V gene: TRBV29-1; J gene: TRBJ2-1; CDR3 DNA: TGCAGCGTTGGTCGGGACCACAGCTCCTACAATGAGCAGTTCTTC; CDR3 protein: CSVGRDHSSYNEQFF
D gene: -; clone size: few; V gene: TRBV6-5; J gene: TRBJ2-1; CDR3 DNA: TGTGCCAGCAGTTACTCAGGGACTTCGCTGGGTGAGCAGTTCTTC; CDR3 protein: CASSYSGTSLGEQFF
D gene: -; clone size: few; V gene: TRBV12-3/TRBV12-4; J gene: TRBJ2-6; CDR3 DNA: TGTGCCAGCAGCCGCTTACAATTCTCTGGGGCCAACGTCCTGACTTTC; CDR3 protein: CASSRLQFSGANVLTF
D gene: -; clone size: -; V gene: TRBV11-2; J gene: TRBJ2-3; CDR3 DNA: TGTGCCAGCAGCTTAGCACCATCGCCAGATACGCAGTATTTT; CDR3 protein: CASSLAPSPDTQYF
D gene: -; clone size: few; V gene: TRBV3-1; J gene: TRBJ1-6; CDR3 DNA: TGTGCCAGCAGCCGGACAGATAATTCACCCCTCCACTTT; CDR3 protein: CASSRTDNSPLHF
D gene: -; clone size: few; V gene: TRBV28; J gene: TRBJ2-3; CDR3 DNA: TGTGCCAGCGGTGGGGGGAGCACAGATACGCAGTATTTT; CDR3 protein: CASGGGSTDTQYF
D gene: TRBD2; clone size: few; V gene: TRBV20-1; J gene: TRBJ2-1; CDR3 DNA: TGCAGTGCTGGGACTAGCGGGAGGGTTTACAATGAGCAGTTCTTC; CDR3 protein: CSAGTSGRVYNEQFF
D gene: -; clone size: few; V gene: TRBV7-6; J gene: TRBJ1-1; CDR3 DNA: TGTGCCAGCAGCTTTGGGGATGAAGCTTTCTTT; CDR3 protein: CASSFGDEAFF
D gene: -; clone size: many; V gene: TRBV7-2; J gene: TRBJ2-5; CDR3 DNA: TGTGCCAGCAGCTTAAGGCTGTCACAAGAGACCCAGTACTTC; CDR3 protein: CASSLRLSQETQYF
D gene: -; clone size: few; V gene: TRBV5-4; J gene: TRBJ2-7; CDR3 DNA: TGTGCCAGCAGCGTCGAGAGGGAGCAGTACTTC; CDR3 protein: CASSVEREQYF
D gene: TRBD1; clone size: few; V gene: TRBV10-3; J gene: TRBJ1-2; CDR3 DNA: TGTGCCATCAGTGGTCTACAGGGGGAAGGCTACACCTTC; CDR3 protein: CAISGLQGEGYTF
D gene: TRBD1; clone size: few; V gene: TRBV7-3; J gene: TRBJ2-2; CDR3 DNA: TGTGCCAGCAGCACCCGACAGGGGGAAATGGCCGGGGAGCTGTTTTTT; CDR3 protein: CASSTRQGEMAGELFF
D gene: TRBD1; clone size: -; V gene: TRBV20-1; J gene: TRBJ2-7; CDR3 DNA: TGCAGTGCTGGGGACAGGGGGCGCGAGCAGTACTTC; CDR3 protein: CSAGDRGREQYF
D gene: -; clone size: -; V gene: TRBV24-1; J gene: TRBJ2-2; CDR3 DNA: TGTGCCACCAGCGAGACACCCGCGAACACCGGGGAGCTGTTTTTT; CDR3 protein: CATSETPANTGELFF
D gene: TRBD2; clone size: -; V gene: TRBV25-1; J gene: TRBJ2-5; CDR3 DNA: TGTGCCAGCCCGCAGCCTACGCCGGAGACTAGCCGGGAGACCCAGTACTTC; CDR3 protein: CASPQPTPETSRETQYF
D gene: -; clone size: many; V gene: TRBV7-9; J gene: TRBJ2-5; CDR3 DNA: TGTGCCAGTCCGGCCGGGAAAGAGACCCAGTACTTC; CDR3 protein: CASPAGKETQYF
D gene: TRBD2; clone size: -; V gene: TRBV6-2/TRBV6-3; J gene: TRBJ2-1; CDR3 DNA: TGTGCCAGCAGTGGGGACCTAGCGGGAGCTTCCTACAATGAGCAGTTCTTC; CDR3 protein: CASSGDLAGASYNEQFF
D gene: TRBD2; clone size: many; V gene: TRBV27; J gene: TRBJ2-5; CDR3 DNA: TGTGCCAGCAGGCCGCGTGGGGCGGGAGTATCGGAGACCCAGTACTTC; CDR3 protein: CASRPRGAGVSETQYF
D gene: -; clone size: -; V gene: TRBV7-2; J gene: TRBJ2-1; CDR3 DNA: TGTGCCAGCAGTTCTACCCCCGGGGGAGATGAGCAGTTCTTC; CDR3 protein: CASSSTPGGDEQFF
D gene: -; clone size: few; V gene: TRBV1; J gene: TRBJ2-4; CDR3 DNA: TGCACCAGCAGCCAAGAAAGGCCCACCGTTCGGGCCAAAAACATTCAGTACTTC; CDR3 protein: CTSSQERPTVRAKNIQYF
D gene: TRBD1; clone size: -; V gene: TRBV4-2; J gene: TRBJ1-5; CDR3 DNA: TGTGCCAGCAGCCGCGGGGACAGGGACGTTCAGCCCCAGCATTTT; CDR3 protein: CASSRGDRDVQPQHF
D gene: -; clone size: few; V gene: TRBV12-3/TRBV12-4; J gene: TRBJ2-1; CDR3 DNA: TGTGCCAGCAGTTCCCGACTACCCGTTCAGGGTGAGCAGTTCTTC; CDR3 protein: CASSSRLPVQGEQFF
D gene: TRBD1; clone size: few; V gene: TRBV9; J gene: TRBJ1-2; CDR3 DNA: TGTGCCAGCAGCGTAGCAGGGGGACAGGGGGAAATCTATGGCTACACCTTC; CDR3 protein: CASSVAGGQGEIYGYTF
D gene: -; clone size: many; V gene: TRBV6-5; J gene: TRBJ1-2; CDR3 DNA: TGTGCCAGCAGTTCTACAGCCGGGACCGGCTACACCTTC; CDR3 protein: CASSSTAGTGYTF
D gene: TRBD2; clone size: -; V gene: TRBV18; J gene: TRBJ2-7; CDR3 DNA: TGTGCCAGCTCACCCCTTGGGACTAGCGGTCGGGACGAGCAGTACTTC; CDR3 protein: CASSPLGTSGRDEQYF
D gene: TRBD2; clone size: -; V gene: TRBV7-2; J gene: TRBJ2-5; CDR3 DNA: TGTGCCAGCAGCTTAGTGCCAGCGGGATCCCAAGAGACCCAGTACTTC; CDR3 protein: CASSLVPAGSQETQYF
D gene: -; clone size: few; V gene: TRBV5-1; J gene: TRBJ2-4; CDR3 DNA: TGCGCCAGCAGGAATTCGGGCGCCAAAAACATTCAGTACTTC; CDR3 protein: CASRNSGAKNIQYF
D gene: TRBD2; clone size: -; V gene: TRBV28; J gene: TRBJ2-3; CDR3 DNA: TGTGCCAGCAATCCTAGCGGGAGGGCCAGGGATACGCAGTATTTT; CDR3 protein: CASNPSGRARDTQYF
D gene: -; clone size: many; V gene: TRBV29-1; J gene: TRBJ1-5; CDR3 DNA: TGCAGCGTCCAACACGGGCTCAATCAGCCCCAGCATTTT; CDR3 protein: CSVQHGLNQPQHF
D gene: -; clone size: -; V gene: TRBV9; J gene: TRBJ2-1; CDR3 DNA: TGTGCCAGCAGCGTAGTTGGGGGGCATGAGCAGTTCTTC; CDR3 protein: CASSVVGGHEQFF
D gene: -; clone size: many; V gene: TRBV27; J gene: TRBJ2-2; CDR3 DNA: TGTGCCAGCAGTACGCATACCGGGGAGCTGTTTTTT; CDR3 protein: CASSTHTGELFF
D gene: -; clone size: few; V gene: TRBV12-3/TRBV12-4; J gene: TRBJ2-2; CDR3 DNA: TGTGCCAGCAGTTTGAGTCTAATCGGGGAGCTGTTTTTT; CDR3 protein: CASSLSLIGELFF
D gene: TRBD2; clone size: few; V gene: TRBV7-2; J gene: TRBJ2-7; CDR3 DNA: TGTGCCAGCAGCCCTCCCGGACTAGCGGGAGACGAGCAGTACTTC; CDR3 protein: CASSPPGLAGDEQYF
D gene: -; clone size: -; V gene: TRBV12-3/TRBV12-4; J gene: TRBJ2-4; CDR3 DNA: TGTGCCAGCAGTTTAGCTCCGGGACTCGAAGGAATGAACATTCAGTACTTC; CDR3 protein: CASSLAPGLEGMNIQYF
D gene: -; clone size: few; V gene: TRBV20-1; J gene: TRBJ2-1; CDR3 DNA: TGCAGTGCTAGCCCGTCACCACAATACAATGAGCAGTTCTTC; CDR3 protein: CSASPSPQYNEQFF
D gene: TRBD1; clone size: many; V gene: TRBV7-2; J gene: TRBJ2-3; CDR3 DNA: TGCGCCAGCAGCCTCGGACAGGGAAGCACAGATACGCAGTATTTT; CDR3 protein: CASSLGQGSTDTQYF